What follows are 28 T cell receptor beta chains derived from one specimen sequenced in a study of shared clonotypes between healthy human individuals. Assay used: immunoSEQ multiplex PCR; TCRdb lists only in-frame clones, some missing. The sample gives approximately 1.9 million clones, around 95% of which show up once; around 1.8% is in the top ten. CD8 cells regarded as naive lacked CD45RO, were positively chosen for CCR7, and omitted terminally differentiated effector memory CD45RA+ cells. Input material: naive CD8+ T cells from PBMCs. Receptors originate from a young man in good health. Some clones in this sample may be carry-over from other donors' samples.

The J gene is TRBJ1-2, the V gene TRBV10-3; no reliable D call. The V gene lost 5 bases and the J gene lost 2 bases, with 15 bases spanning the gap. CDR1 and CDR2 from the germline V gene are ENHRY and SYGVKD. The CDR3 covers 15 residues. The CDR3 protein is CAISSLQLLNYGYTF. The CDR3 DNA sequence: TGTGCCATCAGTAGCTTACAGCTACTAAACTATGGCTACACCTTC.

The chain combines TRBV9 with TRBJ1-4; D remains ambiguous. Germline V gene data show CDR1 as SGDLS and CDR2 as YYNGEE. The CDR3 length is 16 residues. V shed 0 bases and J shed 4 bases, with 13 bases lying between them. The CDR3 loop is CASSVGRASSNEKLFF. In nucleotides, the CDR3 is TGTGCCAGCAGCGTAGGAAGGGCGTCAAGTAATGAAAAACTGTTTTTT.

V gene TRBV29-1 combines with J gene TRBJ1-1; D is unresolved. Germline CDR1 reads SQVTM; CDR2 reads ANQGSEA. V lost 4 bases to trimming and J lost 6 bases, with 12 bases between them. CDR3 size: 12 residues. CDR3 sequence: CSVGEGSPEAFF. In nucleotides, the CDR3 is TGCAGCGTTGGAGAAGGGAGCCCTGAAGCTTTCTTT.

V is TRBV11-2 and J is TRBJ2-1, with D perhaps matching TRBD1 or TRBD2 (6 bases each). Germline V CDR1 and CDR2: SGHAT, FQNNGV. V lost 2 bases and J 7 bases, leaving 12 bases between the germline ends. This CDR3 is 14 amino acids long. The CDR3 protein is CASSLTQGGNEQFF. The CDR3 nucleotides read TGTGCCAGCAGCTTAACACAGGGAGGTAATGAGCAGTTCTTC.

This clone was counted a single time. J is TRBJ2-1 and V is TRBV28, with D maybe TRBD1 (6 bases). The CDR3 loop spans 18 amino acids. Germline V lookup: CDR1 MDHEN, CDR2 SYDVKM. V shed 4 bases and J shed 0 bases, with 19 bases lying between them. The DNA for the CDR3 is TGTGCCAGCAGTTCAATCAACACAGGGTTAAGCTCCTACAATGAGCAGTTCTTC. It codes for CASSSINTGLSSYNEQFF.

The chain has TRBV14 and TRBJ2-1; 9 nucleotides line up with TRBD2. The germline CDR1 and CDR2 sequences are SGHDN and FVKESK. Unmatched junction bases numbered 8, after V lost 3 bases and J lost 8 bases. The CDR3 has 15 amino acids. The CDR3 sequence is CASSHLLAGRDEQFF. As DNA, the CDR3 is TGTGCCAGCAGCCACCTACTAGCGGGTCGCGATGAGCAGTTCTTC.

This sequence joins TRBV5-1 and TRBJ2-4; TRBD1 matches 7 bases. The CDR3 consists of 12 residues. The V gene end was trimmed by 1 base and the J gene end by 13 bases; junction bases not matched to a gene: 5. Germline lookup yields CDR1 SGHRS and CDR2 YFSETQ. The CDR3 spells CASSLSTGEQYF. The CDR3 nucleotides read TGCGCCAGCAGCTTGAGCACAGGGGAACAGTACTTC.

The chain carries TRBV13 and TRBJ1-2, with D unresolved. The CDR3 covers 13 residues. Between the trimmed V and J ends, which lost 8 bases and 2 bases, there was a span of 12 bases. Germline loops: CDR1 PRHDT, CDR2 FYEKMQ (reference sequence). The CDR3 is CASGQSSNYGYTF. CDR3 in DNA: TGTGCCAGCGGTCAGTCCTCAAACTATGGCTACACCTTC.

V usage is TRBV6-1 and J usage is TRBJ1-3; D gene unclear. Between the trimmed V and J ends, which lost 2 bases and 0 bases, there was a span of 8 bases. Germline CDR1 is MNHNS and CDR2 is SASEGT. The CDR3 contains 15 residues. The CDR3 sequence: CASSEYGGSGNTIYF. CDR3 in DNA: TGTGCCAGCAGTGAATACGGAGGCTCTGGAAACACCATATATTTT.

The genes are TRBV18 and TRBJ2-4; a weak D match, TRBD1 (5 bases). This CDR3 has 16 residues. Germline V lookup: CDR1 KGHSH, CDR2 LQKENI. V was cut by 3 bases and J by 3 bases, with 15 bases left in between. The CDR3 loop is CASSPGPAEYKNIQYF. The CDR3 DNA reads TGTGCCAGCTCACCGGGGCCGGCGGAATACAAAAACATTCAGTACTTC.

This clone was counted a single time. The chain links TRBV27 to TRBJ2-2; D not certain. Per the germline V gene, CDR1 is MNHEY and CDR2 is SMNVEV (reference sequence). The CDR3 totals 14 residues. The germline V and J ends were trimmed by 5 bases and 5 bases, with 12 bases remaining between them. The CDR3 DNA is TGTGCCAGCAGTCCGTCCCTGGCTACCGGGGAGCTGTTTTTT. Its translation is CASSPSLATGELFF.

The chain uses TRBV15 and TRBJ2-1; D is unresolved. Looked up from germline, CDR1 is LNHNV and CDR2 is YYDKDF (reference sequence). The CDR3 runs to 13 residues. V lost 1 base and J 5 bases, leaving 6 bases between the germline ends. The CDR3 nucleotides read TGTGCCACCAGCAGAGGATTGAACAATGAGCAGTTCTTC. Translated: CATSRGLNNEQFF.

In DNA form, the CDR3 reads TGTGCCAGCAGCTTACCCAGCCGACAGGGGGCGGGGGAGCAGTACTTC. Its protein is CASSLPSRQGAGEQYF. The V call is TRBV7-9, the J call TRBJ2-7; 10 bases map to TRBD1. Unmatched junction bases numbered 11, after V lost 2 bases and J lost 7 bases. Per germline, CDR1 SEHNR and CDR2 FQNEAQ (reference sequence). CDR3 size: 16 residues.

Regarding this clone: Other DNA sequences in this sample translate to the same CDR3. This chain links TRBV19 with TRBJ2-1; the D is unclear. Germline V gene lookup returns CDR1 LNHDA and CDR2 SQIVND (reference sequence). CDR3 length: 12 amino acids. The V end lost 6 bases, the J end lost 4 bases, and 7 bases lay between the germline ends. The CDR3 sequence is CASSIGYNEQFF. CDR3 coding DNA: TGTGCCAGTAGCATCGGTTACAATGAGCAGTTCTTC.

Details on this clone: Other DNA variants within this sample encode the same CDR3. The chain joins TRBV4-3 to TRBJ2-7; TRBD2 matches 7 bases. CDR3 length equals 13 residues. V shed 4 bases and J 3 bases; nucleotides not matched to a gene: 3. CDR1 and CDR2 from the germline V gene are LGHNA and YSLEER. The CDR3 coding sequence is TGCGCCAGCAGCCCTGGGGGGGGCTACGAGCAGTACTTC. It yields the protein CASSPGGGYEQYF.

The V and J genes are TRBV7-8 and TRBJ2-7, with 7 nucleotides matching TRBD2. Germline V gene sequence: CDR1 SGHVS, CDR2 FQNEAQ. V lost 5 bases to trimming and J lost 4 bases; unmatched junction nucleotides: 8. This CDR3 spans 14 amino acids. The CDR3 protein is CASSIGTTRYEQYF. The CDR3 DNA sequence: TGTGCCAGCAGCATAGGGACTACCCGATACGAGCAGTACTTC.

The chain recombines TRBV27 with TRBJ2-7, with TRBD2 matching 11 bases. The CDR3 runs 16 residues. CDR1 is MNHEY, CDR2 SMNVEV, per germline (reference sequence). V lost 6 bases to trimming and J lost 2 bases; unmatched junction nucleotides: 9. The CDR3: CASSPGTSGVTYEQYF. The CDR3 nucleotides are TGTGCCAGCAGCCCCGGGACTAGCGGTGTCACCTACGAGCAGTACTTC.

Concerning this clone itself: The sample has other DNA sequences that encode this CDR3 too. This chain links TRBV29-1 with TRBJ2-7, with 9 bases identical to TRBD1. V was clipped by 1 base and J by 4 bases; unmatched bases: 5. Germline CDR1 and CDR2: SQVTM and ANQGSEA. The length of the CDR3 is 14 residues. The CDR3 DNA reads TGCAGCGTTGAAGGGACAGGGGCAAGTTACGAGCAGTACTTC. It codes for CSVEGTGASYEQYF.

The J gene is TRBJ1-4, the V gene TRBV11-2, with D uncertain. This CDR3 is built from 12 residues. From germline, CDR1 is SGHAT and CDR2 FQNNGV. V lost 5 bases and J lost 6, with 7 bases in between. In DNA, the CDR3 is TGTGCCAGCAGCCCAGGCGATGAAAAACTGTTTTTT. It is translated as CASSPGDEKLFF.

About this clone: Other DNA sequences of this sample code for an identical CDR3. The rearrangement links TRBV5-1 to TRBJ2-7; 8 positions agree with TRBD1. Trimming cost V 0 bases and J 2 bases; bases outside gene matches: 1. Germline CDR1 and CDR2: SGHRS and YFSETQ. The CDR3 length is 14 residues. The CDR3 is CASSLAGQAYEQYF. In DNA, the CDR3 is TGCGCCAGCAGCTTGGCGGGACAGGCCTACGAGCAGTACTTC.

The rearrangement joins TRBV5-6 to TRBJ1-1; D is unresolved. Germline V gene data show CDR1 as SGHDT and CDR2 as YYEEEE. V shed 7 bases and J shed 0 bases, with 13 bases lying between them. The CDR3 has 14 residues. CDR3 DNA sequence: TGTGCCAGCTCCCCCTCCTTTATGAACACTGAAGCTTTCTTT. It encodes CASSPSFMNTEAFF.

The chain is built from TRBV28 and TRBJ2-3, with 8 bases aligning to TRBD2. The CDR3 consists of 14 residues. The V and J ends lost 5 bases and 7 bases, in that order; junction bases with no gene match: 8. The V gene's germline CDR1 is MDHEN and CDR2 SYDVKM. CDR3 nucleotides: TGTGCCAGCAGTCGGCCGGGAGGGCGGAATACGCAGTATTTT. Protein product: CASSRPGGRNTQYF.

The rearrangement uses TRBV5-1 and TRBJ2-1, with D tentatively TRBD2 (5 bases). There are 15 residues in the CDR3. The V end was cut by 4 bases, the J end by 7 bases, with 18 bases between. Germline CDR1 and CDR2: SGHRS and YFSETQ. The CDR3 DNA follows: TGCGCCAGCAGCCGGTCTAGCCGGGTACAGAATGAGCAGTTCTTC. It codes for CASSRSSRVQNEQFF. Full variable domain (rest looked up from reference TRBV5-1 and TRBJ2-1): KAGVTQTPRYLIKTRGQQVTLSCSPISGHRSVSWYQQTPGQGLQFLFEYFSETQRNKGNFPGRFSGRQFSNSRSEMNVSTLELGDSALYLCASSRSSRVQNEQFFGPGTRLTVL.

With respect to this clone: The sample contains more than one DNA sequence encoding this CDR3. This chain uses TRBV6-5 with TRBJ1-1; D uncertain. The CDR3 is made up of 14 amino acids. Trimming took 2 bases from V and 1 from J, leaving 8 bases between them. Germline loops: CDR1 MNHEY, CDR2 SVGAGI. CDR3 coding DNA: TGTGCCAGCAGTTACAAAACACCGAACACTGAAGCTTTCTTT. Translating it yields CASSYKTPNTEAFF.

V usage is TRBV6-1 and J usage is TRBJ2-7; 11 nucleotides agree with TRBD2. Germline CDR1 MNHNS, CDR2 SASEGT. This CDR3 spans 17 amino acids. The trim removed 3 bases at V and 0 bases at J, leaving 7 bases unmatched. DNA of the CDR3: TGTGCCAGCAGTGAGGTGGTTCTAGCGGGAGGCTCCTACGAGCAGTACTTC. This encodes CASSEVVLAGGSYEQYF.

The chain recombines TRBV7-9 with TRBJ2-7, with D hard to call. The CDR3 length is 14 residues. Trimming cost V 5 bases and J 3 bases, with 14 bases left between them. The germline gives CDR1 SEHNR, CDR2 FQNEAQ (reference sequence). The CDR3 region is CASSPRVADYEQYF. In DNA, the CDR3 is TGTGCCAGCAGCCCGCGCGTCGCCGACTACGAGCAGTACTTC.

The chain uses TRBV19 and TRBJ1-3; D not resolved. The CDR3 length is 15 residues. CDR1 is LNHDA, CDR2 SQIVND, per germline (reference sequence). Trimming left V 9 bases short and J 4 bases short, with 19 bases between. The CDR3 region has the DNA TGTGCCAGAGCTCCTACGCGGGCGACGGGAAACACCATATATTTT. It specifies CARAPTRATGNTIYF. Variable domain in full (rest from reference TRBV19 and TRBJ1-3): DGGITQSPKYLFRKEGQNVTLSCEQNLNHDAMYWYRQDPGQGLRLIYYSQIVNDFQKGDIAEGYSVSREKKESFPLTVTSAQKNPTAFYLCARAPTRATGNTIYFGEGSWLTVV.

The V call is TRBV2, the J call TRBJ1-3, with 7 bases matching TRBD1. The germline gives CDR1 SNHLY, CDR2 FYNNEI. The CDR3 has 15 residues. V lost 3 bases, J lost 4 bases, and 6 bases stayed unmatched. CDR3 DNA: TGTGCCAGCAGTGAGCTAGACAGGGAGGGAAACACCATATATTTT. Translation gives CASSELDREGNTIYF.